This TCR beta chain was obtained from a study of beta chain features in type 1 diabetes. Germline assignment: CDR1 ENHRY and CDR2 SYGVKD. Deletions cut 4 bases from V and 3 bases from J, with 13 bases between. This CDR3 contains 15 residues. Sequenced material consisted of expressed TCRB transcripts (all of the isolated RNA was reverse transcribed). Profiled with immunoSEQ multiplex PCR; TCRdb holds only in-frame clones, not every one. The sample includes roughly 170,000 clones, around 13% of them seen just once. This sequence originates from a woman aged 18-29 years in good health. Material: central memory CD4+ T cells from blood. The chain employs TRBV10-3 and TRBJ2-1; perhaps TRBD2 as D (7 bases). Here the CDR3 reads CAISGGASGYNEQFF. CDR3 coding DNA: TGTGCCATCAGTGGGGGGGCTAGCGGCTACAATGAGCAGTTCTTC.